This T cell receptor (beta chain) is from a study of OX40 agonist ivuxolimab in advanced cancers. Whole-study findings and limits: There were, on average, more expanded clones in CD8+ T cells than in CD4+.

Profiling relied on immunoSEQ multiplex PCR, and the TCRdb table lists in-frame clones only, not all of them. The repertoire holds some 59,000 clones, roughly 90% seen once, with approximately 4.6% in the top ten. With respect to this clone: Its cognate antigen is unknown.

With 0 bases removed from V and 1 base from J, the gap between germline ends came to 13 bases. This CDR3 spans 16 amino acids. From germline, CDR1 is MNHEY and CDR2 SVGAGI. The specimen comprised CD4+ or CD8+ T cells sorted from blood, sampled in a trial of the OX40 agonist ivuxolimab. The chain links TRBV6-5 to TRBJ2-7; no reliable D call. This TCR came from an adult with an advanced solid tumor such as melanoma, head and neck, liver or kidney cancer. The CDR3 DNA reads TGTGCCAGCAGTTACTCCTACAGATCTACTTCCTACGAGCAGTACTTC. Translating gives CASSYSYRSTSYEQYF.